A selection of T cell receptor beta chains follows, all from one sample in a study of blood T cell repertoires in COVID-19. The table came from immunoSEQ multiplex PCR; TCRdb's copy has only in-frame clones and leaves some out. The sample comprises 150,000 to 200,000 clones, 87% of which are singletons, and 1.2% rests with the top ten. The specimen sequenced was PBMCs or T cells enriched from blood (not recorded which). These receptors came from a human donor with acute COVID-19. The donor label of this sample is uncertain. CDR3s include the opening cysteine and the closing phenylalanine or tryptophan. D genes are given only for firm matches. The size of a clone is reported for some rows only, either as once, few or many, or as a class for expanded clones.

j_call v_call clone_size d_call cdr3_nt cdr3_aa
TRBJ1-1 TRBV7-9 NA NA TGTGCCAGCAGCTTCAACGACGGGGACACTGAAGCTTTCTTT CASSFNDGDTEAFF
TRBJ2-3 TRBV19 NA NA TGTGCCAGTAGTTTTCAGGGCTTGAGGGATACGCAGTATTTT CASSFQGLRDTQYF
TRBJ1-1 TRBV10-3 NA TRBD1 TGTGCCATCAGTGAGTCGACAGGGGGGAACACTGAAGCTTTCTTT CAISESTGGNTEAFF
TRBJ2-3 TRBV27 NA TRBD2 TGTGCCAGCAGTAGAATTAGCGGGGGGGTAGATACGCAGTATTTT CASSRISGGVDTQYF
TRBJ1-6 TRBV5-5 few TRBD1 TGTGCCAGCAGCCAGGGGGGCTCACCCCTCCACTTT CASSQGGSPLHF
TRBJ1-1 TRBV27 NA NA TGTGCCAGCAGTTTAGCCCCCAGGGTTGGAGCTTTCTTT CASSLAPRVGAFF
TRBJ1-4 TRBV2 NA TRBD1 TGTGCCAGCAGCCGGGACAGGGGGAGCGAAAAACTGTTTTTT CASSRDRGSEKLFF
TRBJ2-1 TRBV7-9 NA TRBD2 TGTGCCAGCAGCTTAGGACTAGCGGGGGACCCCAATGAGCAGTTCTTC CASSLGLAGDPNEQFF
TRBJ2-3 TRBV18 NA TRBD1 TGTGCCAGCTCACCAGACAGGGGAACAGATACGCAGTATTTT CASSPDRGTDTQYF
TRBJ2-5 TRBV4-1 NA NA TGCGCCAGCAGCCAAGACAGGGGCGTTGGAGAGACCCAGTACTTC CASSQDRGVGETQYF
TRBJ1-6 TRBV7-9 NA NA TGTGCCAGCAGCTTAGGACAGTTAAATTCACCCCTCCACTTT CASSLGQLNSPLHF
TRBJ2-3 TRBV18 once TRBD2 TGTGCCAGCTCACCCAGCGGGGGGGAAACAGATACGCAGTATTTT CASSPSGGETDTQYF
TRBJ1-1 TRBV9 NA NA TGTGCCAGCAGCGTAGTCCCACAGGTGAACACTGAAGCTTTCTTT CASSVVPQVNTEAFF
TRBJ2-7 TRBV19 NA NA TGTGCCAGTAGTATACGTCCCTTCCGGTACGAGCAGTACTTC CASSIRPFRYEQYF
TRBJ1-1 TRBV7-9 NA TRBD1 TGTGCCAGCAGCAAGAGACAGGGGGACACTGAAGCTTTCTTT CASSKRQGDTEAFF
TRBJ1-5 TRBV27 few NA TGTGCCGCCGGGACTGTCAATCAGCCCCAGCATTTT CAAGTVNQPQHF